This T cell receptor beta chain was identified in a study of shared clonotypes between healthy human individuals. As for the study in general: Three plates were used per donor for CD4 naive, three for CD4 memory, two for CD8 naive and one for CD8 memory.

The CDR3 loop spans 12 amino acids. Germline V gene data show CDR1 as SGHVS and CDR2 as FNYEAQ. V lost 5 bases and J lost 7; bases outside the gene matches: 4. Per the original methods: Filtering differed, since immunoSEQ gave only junction sequences and no quality scores. Assay used: immunoSEQ multiplex PCR; TCRdb lists only in-frame clones, some missing. The DNA was the basis for D and trimming; V, J and clone size are from that table. This sample has about 110,000 clones, with under 70% found just once. This clone has only one observation. Each donor was a Caucasian adult residing in Nashville, Tennessee.

Sequencing input: memory CD8+ T cells sorted from blood. As to subset: CD45RO+ cells pooled with CCR7-negative TemRA cells. This TCR derives from a woman in her twenties or thirties in good health. This chain connects TRBV7-6 to TRBJ1-1; 7 nucleotides line up with TRBD1. The CDR3 region has the DNA TGTGCCAGCAGCATACAGGGGATTGAAGCTTTCTTT. It specifies CASSIQGIEAFF.